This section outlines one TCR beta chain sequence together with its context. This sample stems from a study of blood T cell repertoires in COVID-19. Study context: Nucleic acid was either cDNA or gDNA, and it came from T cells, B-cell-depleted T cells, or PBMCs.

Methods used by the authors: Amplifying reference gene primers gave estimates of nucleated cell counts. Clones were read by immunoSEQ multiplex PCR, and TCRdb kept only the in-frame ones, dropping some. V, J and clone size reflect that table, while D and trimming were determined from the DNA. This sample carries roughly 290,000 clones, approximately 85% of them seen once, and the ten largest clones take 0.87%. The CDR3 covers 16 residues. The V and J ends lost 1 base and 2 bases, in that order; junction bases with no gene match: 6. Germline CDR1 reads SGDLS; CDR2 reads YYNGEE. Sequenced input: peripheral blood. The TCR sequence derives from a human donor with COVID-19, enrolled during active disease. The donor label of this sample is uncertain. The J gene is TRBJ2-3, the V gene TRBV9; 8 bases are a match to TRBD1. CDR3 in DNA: TGTGCCAGCAGCGTACAGGGGGCTGGCACCACAGATACGCAGTATTTT. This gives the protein CASSVQGAGTTDTQYF.